This T cell receptor (beta chain) was sequenced during a study of CXCR3-negative and CXCR3-positive naive CD8 T cells. For this clonotype: Its cognate antigen is unknown.

A CD45RO-CCR7+CD27+CD95- profile was what naive CD8+ T cells displayed. Study-wide results and caveats: Naive subsets were similarly diverse, while memory CD8+ repertoires were much less diverse.

5' RACE that incorporated UMI labels was used to prepare the TRB cDNA libraries. TCRdb reprocessed the 5' RACE reads and reports one entry per CDR3 protein, with no DNA. In all, the sample yields around 56,000 distinct CDR3 sequences. The CDR3 length is 15 residues. CDR1 is SEHNR, CDR2 FQNEAQ, per germline (reference sequence). This chain uses TRBV7-9 with TRBJ1-2. This TCR was recovered from a human donor in good health. Some clones in this sample may be carry-over from other donors' samples. The sample consisted of naive CXCR3- CD8+ T cells from blood. The subset was: CD45RO-CCR7+CD27+CD95- naive CD8+ T cells lacking CXCR3 (TNR3-). CDR3 sequence reads: CASSLALEGHYGYTF.